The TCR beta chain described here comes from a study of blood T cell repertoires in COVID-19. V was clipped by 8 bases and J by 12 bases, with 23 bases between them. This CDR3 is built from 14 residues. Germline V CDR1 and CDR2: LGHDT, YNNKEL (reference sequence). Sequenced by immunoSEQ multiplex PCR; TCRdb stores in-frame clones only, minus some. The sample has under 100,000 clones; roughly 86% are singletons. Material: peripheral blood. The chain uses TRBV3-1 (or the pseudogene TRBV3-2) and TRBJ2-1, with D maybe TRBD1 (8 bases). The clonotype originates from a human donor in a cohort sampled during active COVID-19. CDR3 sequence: CASHATGEGGGQFF. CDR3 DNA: TGTGCCAGCCACGCGACAGGGGAGGGCGGGGGGCAGTTCTTC.